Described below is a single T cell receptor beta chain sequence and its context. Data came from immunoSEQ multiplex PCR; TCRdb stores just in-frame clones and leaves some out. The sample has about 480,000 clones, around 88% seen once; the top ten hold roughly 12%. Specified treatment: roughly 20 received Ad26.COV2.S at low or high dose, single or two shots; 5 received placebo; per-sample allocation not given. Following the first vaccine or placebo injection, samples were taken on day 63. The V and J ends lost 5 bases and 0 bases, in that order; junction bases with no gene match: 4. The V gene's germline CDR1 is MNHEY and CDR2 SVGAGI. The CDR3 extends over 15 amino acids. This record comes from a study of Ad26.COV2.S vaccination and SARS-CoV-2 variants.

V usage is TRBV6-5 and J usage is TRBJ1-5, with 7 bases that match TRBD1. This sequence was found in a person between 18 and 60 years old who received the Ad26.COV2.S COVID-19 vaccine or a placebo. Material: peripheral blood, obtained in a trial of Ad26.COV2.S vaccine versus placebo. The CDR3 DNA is TGTGCCAGCAGTCAGACAGGGTATAGCAATCAGCCCCAGCATTTT. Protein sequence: CASSQTGYSNQPQHF.